This T cell receptor beta chain was observed in a study of molecular identifiers for immune sequencing clone quantification. This CDR3 spans 14 amino acids. Between the trimmed V and J ends, which lost 1 base and 1 base, there was a span of 7 bases. Germline V lookup: CDR1 SNHLY, CDR2 FYNNEI. Study-wide results and caveats: One million naive cells reportedly did not prevent detection of spiked Jurkat TCR RNA from one cell. Over 99% of CMV-specific effector molecules, but under 1% of naive ones, were in clones above 20 copies.

The bulk TCR libraries were made with methods described before and with listed TCR primers. MiXCR was run by TCRdb on the PCR reads, yielding one entry per CDR3 protein. The sample consists of about 500,000 distinct CDR3 sequences, about 20% of them appearing once. Construction of naive CD8 libraries employed about 19,000 to 1,100,000 sorted cells together with 10%, 30% or 50% RNA. This clonotype was recorded a few times. Antigen specificity is unknown. This likely comes from a read error, as the CDR3 has no conserved phenylalanine or tryptophan at its end. The chain is built from TRBV2 and TRBJ2-5; no reliable D call. Sequenced sample: naive CD8+ T cells from blood, with Jurkat cell RNA spiked in. As for subset: FACS-sorted CD8+CD4-CCR7+CD45RA+ naive T cells. The TCR comes from a human donor in good health. Some libraries in this study had Jurkat cell RNA spiked in. CDR3 in amino acids: CASSEGWGQETQYS. For the CDR3, the DNA is TGTGCCAGCAGTGAAGGCTGGGGCCAAGAGACCCAGTACTCC.